Included here is one TCR beta chain sequence, with context. Its antigen is still unknown. These data originate in a study of T cell responses to AZD1222 COVID-19 vaccine. Study-level points and caveats: Among spike-specific TCRs, nearly half reportedly target unmutated variant regions.

Measured with immunoSEQ multiplex PCR; TCRdb has only the in-frame clones, and not every one. The sample contains around 130,000 clones, 85% to 95% of which appear only once. The CDR3 is made up of 18 amino acids. The germline CDR1 and CDR2 sequences are SGHNT and YYREEE (reference sequence). The V gene end was trimmed by 0 bases and the J gene end by 0 bases; junction bases not matched to a gene: 5. The clonotype comes from an adult in good health. This specimen consisted of peripheral blood, obtained on day 0 of AZD1222 vaccination. This chain uses TRBV5-4 with TRBJ2-1; 11 bases fit TRBD2. CDR3 in DNA: TGTGCCAGCAGCTTGGGAGGGACTAGCGGTAGCTCCTACAATGAGCAGTTCTTC. It translates to CASSLGGTSGSSYNEQFF.